These T cell receptor beta chains were read from a single sample in a study of identical twins. TCRdb redid the calling of the 5' RACE reads with MiXCR, one entry per CDR3 protein. The data hold about 450,000 distinct CDR3 sequences, with around 20% observed a single time. Sample: naive T cells sorted from blood. These receptors were taken from a man aged 50 to 60 in good health. The CDR3 runs from the conserved cysteine through the conserved F or W. D genes are given only for firm matches. Only some rows state a clone size, as once, few, many or a class for expanded clones.

abundance	v_gene	j_gene	d_gene	CDR3nt	CDR3aa
-	TRBV29-1	TRBJ2-5	TRBD2	TGCAGCGTTGGCACTCCGGGGGGACGGGAGACCCAGTACTTC	CSVGTPGGRETQYF
-	TRBV5-4	TRBJ2-2	TRBD1	TGTGCCAGCAGCTCGCCGGGACAGCCCACCGGGGAGCTGTTTTTT	CASSSPGQPTGELFF
many	TRBV27	TRBJ2-7	-	TGTGCCAGCAGTTTATCGGGCAGCGGAGTTTTCGAGCAGTACTTC	CASSLSGSGVFEQYF
few	TRBV4-3	TRBJ1-1	-	TGCGCCAGCAGCCCAAGCCAGAGGAGACACCCGAACACTGAAGCTTTCTTT	CASSPSQRRHPNTEAFF
-	TRBV24-1	TRBJ2-4	TRBD1	TGTGCCACCAGTGAACCGGGGACAGGAAACATTCAGTACTTC	CATSEPGTGNIQYF
-	TRBV27	TRBJ2-3	-	TGTGCCAGCAGTTACTCCCTTTACCTAGCGAGATCCACAGATACGCAGTATTTT	CASSYSLYLARSTDTQYF
many	TRBV19	TRBJ2-3	TRBD2	TGTGCCAGCGGACTAGCGGGGCGCCCGGATACGCAGTATTTT	CASGLAGRPDTQYF
many	TRBV6-2/TRBV6-3	TRBJ2-1	-	TGTGCCAGCAGTTACTTCCCCCCCCCTCGCGGGGTAGTGGGAAATGAGCAGTTCTTC	CASSYFPPPRGVVGNEQFF
few	TRBV20-1	TRBJ2-1	-	TGCAGTGCTAGTCTTGCGGGACGGGCTGAGCAGTTCTTC	CSASLAGRAEQFF
many	TRBV29-1	TRBJ2-1	TRBD1	TGCAGCGTTGAAGACCTCCAGGGACAGGGGCACTACAATGAGCAGTTCTTC	CSVEDLQGQGHYNEQFF
many	TRBV20-1	TRBJ2-5	TRBD2	TGCAGTGCTAGGGCCCTGGGACTAGCGGGGATACAAGAGACCCAGTACTTC	CSARALGLAGIQETQYF
many	TRBV29-1	TRBJ2-3	-	TGCAGCGCTCCTGTGCGGGCAGATACGCAGTATTTT	CSAPVRADTQYF
-	TRBV5-6	TRBJ2-7	-	TGTGCCAGCAGCTTAAGACAGTTGAGGACCTACGAGCAGTACTTC	CASSLRQLRTYEQYF